This TCR beta chain derives from a study of shared clonotypes between healthy human individuals. Study-level results: The represented genetic and exposure-history diversity was limited by the small number of donors. Only blood was sampled; tissue repertoires likely differ.

Of note for this clone: The antigen remains unidentified.

Assay execution took place at the deep level. Sequencing was performed with immunoSEQ multiplex PCR; in TCRdb, only in-frame clones are kept and a portion is missing. The data hold about 490,000 clones, with approximately 80% observed a single time. The CDR3 is 15 residues long. Germline lookup yields CDR1 SGHAT and CDR2 FQNNGV. V gave up 8 bases and J gave up 6 bases; unmatched junction bases: 9. This sequence joins TRBV11-2 and TRBJ2-2; 10 nucleotides match TRBD2. This receptor was identified in a woman between 40 and 55 years old in good health. Some clones in this sample may be carry-over from other donors' samples. What was sequenced was PBMCs. The CDR3, as DNA: TGTGCCAGCCGACTTCTAGCGGGAGCTGCCGGGGAGCTGTTTTTT. Translated, it gives CASRLLAGAAGELFF.